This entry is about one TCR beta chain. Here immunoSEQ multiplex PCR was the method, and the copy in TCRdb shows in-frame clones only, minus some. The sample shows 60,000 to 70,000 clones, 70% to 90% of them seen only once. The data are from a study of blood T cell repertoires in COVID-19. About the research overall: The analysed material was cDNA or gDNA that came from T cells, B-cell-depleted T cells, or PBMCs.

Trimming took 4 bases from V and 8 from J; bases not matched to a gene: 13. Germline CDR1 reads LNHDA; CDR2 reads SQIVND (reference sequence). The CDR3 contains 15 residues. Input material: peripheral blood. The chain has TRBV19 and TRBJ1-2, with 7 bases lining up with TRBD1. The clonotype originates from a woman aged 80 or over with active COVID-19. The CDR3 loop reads CASSRTLTGSGGYTF. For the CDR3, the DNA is TGTGCCAGTAGTAGGACCTTGACAGGGTCGGGCGGCTACACCTTC.